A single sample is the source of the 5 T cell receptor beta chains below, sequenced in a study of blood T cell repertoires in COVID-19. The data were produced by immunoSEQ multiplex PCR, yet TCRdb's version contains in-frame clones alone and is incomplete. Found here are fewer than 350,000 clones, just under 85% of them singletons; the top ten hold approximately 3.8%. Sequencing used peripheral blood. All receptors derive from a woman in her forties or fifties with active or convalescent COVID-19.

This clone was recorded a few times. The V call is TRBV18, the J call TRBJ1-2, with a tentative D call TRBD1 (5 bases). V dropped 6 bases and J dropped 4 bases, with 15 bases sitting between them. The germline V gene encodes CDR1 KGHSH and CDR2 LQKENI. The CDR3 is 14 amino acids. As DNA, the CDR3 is TGTGCCAGCTCTCGAGCCGGGGGGAGCTATGGCTACACCTTC. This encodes CASSRAGGSYGYTF.

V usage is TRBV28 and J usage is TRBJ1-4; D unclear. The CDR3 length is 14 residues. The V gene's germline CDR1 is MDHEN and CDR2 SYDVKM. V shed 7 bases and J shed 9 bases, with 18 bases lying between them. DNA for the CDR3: TGTGCCAGCACTATTTTTTCCGGGTCGAAAAAACTGTTTTTT. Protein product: CASTIFSGSKKLFF.

CDR3 DNA: TGTGCCAGCAGCCATGATGGGGCCGGGGGGACTGGCTACACCTTC. Its translation: CASSHDGAGGTGYTF. The chain links TRBV3-1 (or the pseudogene TRBV3-2) to TRBJ1-2; D might be TRBD1 (5 bases). Germline-derived CDR1 and CDR2 are LGHDT and YNNKEL (reference sequence). Trimming left V 3 bases short and J 7 bases short, with 18 bases between. CDR3 length equals 15 residues.

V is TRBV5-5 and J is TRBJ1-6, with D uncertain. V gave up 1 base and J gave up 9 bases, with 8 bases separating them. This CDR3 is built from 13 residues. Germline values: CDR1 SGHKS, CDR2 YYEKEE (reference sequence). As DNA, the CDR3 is TGTGCCAGCAGCTTGAGCGTGATTTCACCCCTCCACTTT. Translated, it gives CASSLSVISPLHF.

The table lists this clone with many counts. CDR3 sequence: CASSLAGEGGTDTQYF. As DNA, the CDR3 is TGCGCCAGCAGCTTGGCCGGGGAGGGTGGCACAGATACGCAGTATTTT. V is TRBV5-1 and J is TRBJ2-3; 7 nucleotides match TRBD2. The V segment lost 0 bases and the J segment 1 base; nucleotides outside the gene matches: 5. CDR1 is SGHRS, CDR2 YFSETQ, per germline. CDR3 length: 16 amino acids.